These 14 T cell receptor beta chains were sequenced from one sample in a study of T cell repertoires in cytomegalovirus infection. TCRdb used MiXCR to reprocess the reads, holding one entry per CDR3 protein. The table shows some 680,000 distinct CDR3 sequences, with roughly a third occurring only once. Sequenced sample: PBMCs. Source of these receptors: a human donor in good health (CMV status not recorded). Some clones in this sample may be carry-over from other donors' samples.

This clonotype has a handful of counts. V is TRBV28 and J is TRBJ1-6, with 9 bases lining up with TRBD1. Germline V CDR1 and CDR2: MDHEN, SYDVKM. The CDR3 length is 14 residues. The V and J ends lost 5 bases and 6 bases, in that order; junction bases with no gene match: 2. In DNA, the CDR3 is TGTGCCAGCAGTGGGGGACAGGGTAATTCACCCCTCCACTTT. Its translation is CASSGGQGNSPLHF.

The sample holds a few counts of this clonotype. V gene TRBV28 combines with J gene TRBJ2-7; TRBD2 aligns across 11 bases. The CDR3 consists of 16 residues. V shed 2 bases, J shed 3 bases, and the junction held 6 bases outside the gene matches. In germline, CDR1 is MDHEN, CDR2 SYDVKM. CDR3 in amino acids: CASSLLAGGPIYEQYF. The CDR3 DNA reads TGTGCCAGCAGTTTACTAGCGGGGGGACCCATCTACGAGCAGTACTTC.

Only a few counts were recorded for this clonotype. This rearrangement joins TRBV19 to TRBJ1-5; D possibly corresponds to TRBD1 (6 bases). CDR3 length equals 17 residues. Germline assignment: CDR1 LNHDA and CDR2 SQIVND (reference sequence). V lost 3 bases, J lost 0 bases, and 15 bases lay in between. In nucleotides, the CDR3 is TGTGCCAGTAGTATCCTGGTGCGACAGGATAGCAATCAGCCCCAGCATTTT. It yields the protein CASSILVRQDSNQPQHF. The variable domain in full, completed from reference TRBV19 and TRBJ1-5, reads DGGITQSPKYLFRKEGQNVTLSCEQNLNHDAMYWYRQDPGQGLRLIYYSQIVNDFQKGDIAEGYSVSREKKESFPLTVTSAQKNPTAFYLCASSILVRQDSNQPQHFGDGTRLSIL.

For this clonotype: Its ends do not fully match the called genes, so a read error is possible. The J gene is TRBJ1-3, the V gene TRBV19, with TRBD1 as a possible D gene (5 bases). The germline gives CDR1 LNHDA, CDR2 SQIVND (reference sequence). The CDR3 spans 15 residues. CDR3 nucleotides: TGTGCCAGTAGTATGGGTCAACGAGGGCCCCGGGACTTCTTCTTT. This encodes CASSMGQRGPRDFFF.

This clonotype was counted ten times or more. This chain links TRBV20-1 with TRBJ1-3; D is unresolved. Trimming left V 4 bases short and J 0 bases short, with 7 bases between. CDR3 length equals 13 residues. Germline V lookup: CDR1 DFQATT, CDR2 SNEGSKA (reference sequence). The chain's CDR3 is CSAKVGSGNTIYF. The CDR3 DNA is TGCAGTGCTAAAGTGGGCTCTGGAAACACCATATATTTT.

This clonotype was counted between two and nine times. This chain links TRBV28 with TRBJ2-3; no clear D. Germline CDR1 MDHEN, CDR2 SYDVKM. V dropped 6 bases and J dropped 6 bases, with 10 bases sitting between them. The CDR3 is 12 residues long. CDR3 bases: TGTGCCAGCAGGGGATTCTGGGATACGCAGTATTTT. Translated, it gives CASRGFWDTQYF.

The sample holds a few counts of this clonotype. This rearrangement joins TRBV7-8 to TRBJ1-5, with D possibly matching TRBD1 (5 bases). The germline gives CDR1 SGHVS, CDR2 FQNEAQ. This CDR3 contains 16 residues. Trimming stripped 0 bases from V and 0 bases from J, with 9 bases between. In DNA, the CDR3 is TGTGCCAGCAGCTTAGCGCTGGGGGTTAGCAATCAGCCCCAGCATTTT. As protein: CASSLALGVSNQPQHF.

The rearrangement uses TRBV2 and TRBJ1-1; D possibly corresponds to TRBD1 (6 bases). This CDR3 contains 13 residues. V was pared by 8 bases and J by 0 bases, with 10 bases between. In germline, CDR1 is SNHLY, CDR2 FYNNEI. The CDR3 here is CASAGHLNTEAFF. The CDR3 coding sequence is TGTGCCAGCGCGGGACACCTGAACACTGAAGCTTTCTTT.

The chain carries TRBV5-5 and TRBJ1-5, with 8 positions matching TRBD1. V gave up 1 base and J gave up 0 bases; unmatched junction bases: 3. Germline loops: CDR1 SGHKS, CDR2 YYEKEE (reference sequence). The length of the CDR3 is 16 residues. The CDR3: CASSLHRGDSNQPQHF. The CDR3 nucleotides read TGTGCCAGCAGCTTGCACAGGGGGGATAGCAATCAGCCCCAGCATTTT.

The V gene is TRBV6-8, the J gene TRBJ2-5; D call uncertain. The V gene lost 2 bases and the J gene lost 1 base, with 5 bases spanning the gap. There are 13 residues in the CDR3. Germline CDR1 reads MNHGY; CDR2 reads SAAAGT. This CDR3 reads CASSYPGQETQYF. CDR3 DNA sequence: TGTGCCAGCAGTTACCCAGGCCAAGAGACCCAGTACTTC.

The sample holds a few counts of this clonotype. The chain recombines TRBV5-4 with TRBJ1-1; D unclear. The V gene lost 0 bases and the J gene lost 4 bases, with 10 bases spanning the gap. This CDR3 comprises 14 residues. Germline CDR1 and CDR2: SGHNT and YYREEE (reference sequence). CDR3 sequence: CASSLESRPTEAFF. CDR3 sequence (DNA): TGTGCCAGCAGCTTGGAGAGTCGGCCCACTGAAGCTTTCTTT.

The chain joins TRBV28 to TRBJ1-2, with a tentative D call TRBD1 (5 bases). With 5 bases removed from V and 4 bases from J, the gap between germline ends came to 17 bases. This CDR3 spans 15 amino acids. The V gene's germline CDR1 is MDHEN and CDR2 SYDVKM. CDR3 bases: TGTGCCAGCAGTACCCCCCCGGGGGGACTCTATGGCTACACCTTC. It encodes CASSTPPGGLYGYTF.

Here the CDR3 reads CASSGSAAEQYF. For the CDR3, the DNA is TGTGCCAGCAGTGGTTCAGCGGCCGAGCAGTACTTC. This chain joins TRBV28 and TRBJ2-7; D may be TRBD2 (5 bases). The CDR3 sequence is 12 residues long. CDR1 and CDR2 from the germline V gene are MDHEN and SYDVKM. The ends were cut back, 5 bases at V and 6 bases at J, with 11 bases in the middle.

The V and J genes are TRBV6-1 and TRBJ1-5, with D maybe TRBD1 (5 bases). The CDR3 spans 13 residues. Germline CDR1 MNHNS, CDR2 SASEGT. The CDR3 region has the DNA TGTGCGTCGAAGGACACCTCCAATCAGCCCCAGCATTTT. Translating it yields CASKDTSNQPQHF.